The 28 T cell receptor beta chains presented below share a single source sample, sequenced in a study of early T cells in non-severe SARS-CoV-2 infection. TCRdb re-called the 5' RACE reads through MiXCR, storing one row per CDR3 protein. The sample lists 40,000 to 60,000 distinct CDR3 sequences, approximately 12% occurring once. Sequencing used whole blood. These receptors all come from an adult who was a healthcare worker with PCR-confirmed SARS-CoV-2 infection or an uninfected control (not recorded which).

This clonotype was counted between two and nine times. This rearrangement joins TRBV20-1 to TRBJ2-7; D possibly uses TRBD1 or TRBD2 (5 bases each). Germline assignment: CDR1 DFQATT and CDR2 SNEGSKA (reference sequence). CDR3 length equals 12 residues. Trimming stripped 5 bases from V and 4 bases from J, with 12 bases between. The CDR3 sequence: CSAQEGLYEQYF. The CDR3 DNA follows: TGCAGTGCTCAAGAGGGGCTATACGAGCAGTACTTC.

The chain recombines TRBV20-1 with TRBJ1-5, with D hard to call. V shed 1 base and J shed 5 bases, with 9 bases lying between them. The CDR3 has 13 residues. Germline lookup yields CDR1 DFQATT and CDR2 SNEGSKA (reference sequence). The DNA of the CDR3 is TGCAGTGCTAGAGTAGCAGGATATCAGCCCCAGCATTTT. It yields the protein CSARVAGYQPQHF.

This clonotype was observed many times. The chain recombines TRBV7-9 with TRBJ1-4; unclear D gene. V gave up 6 bases and J gave up 5 bases, with 7 bases separating them. This CDR3 is 12 amino acids long. CDR1 and CDR2 from the germline V gene are SEHNR and FQNEAQ (reference sequence). DNA for the CDR3: TGTGCCAGCAGGGAGGGCAATGAAAAACTGTTTTTT. Translation: CASREGNEKLFF.

Only a few counts were recorded for this clonotype. The chain couples TRBV6-1 to TRBJ2-2; unclear D gene. Germline V gene data show CDR1 as MNHNS and CDR2 as SASEGT. With 2 bases removed from V and 3 bases from J, the gap between germline ends came to 4 bases. The CDR3 is 13 amino acids. CDR3: CASSELDTGELFF. In nucleotides, the CDR3 is TGTGCCAGCAGTGAATTGGACACCGGGGAGCTGTTTTTT.

This chain links TRBV2 with TRBJ2-7; TRBD1 aligns across 7 bases. Germline V CDR1 and CDR2: SNHLY, FYNNEI. The CDR3 spans 15 residues. The V segment lost 6 bases and the J segment 1 base; nucleotides outside the gene matches: 9. CDR3 amino acids: CASRVDRFQSYEQYF. The DNA for the CDR3 is TGTGCCAGCAGGGTGGACAGGTTTCAGTCCTACGAGCAGTACTTC.

The V gene is TRBV6-5, the J gene TRBJ1-1; TRBD1 might be the D (5 bases). V was trimmed by 4 bases and J by 0 bases, leaving 9 bases between them. The CDR3 runs to 14 residues. CDR1 is MNHEY and CDR2 is SVGAGI in the germline V gene. The CDR3 protein is CASSSTDMNTEAFF. CDR3 bases: TGTGCCAGCAGTTCGACAGATATGAACACTGAAGCTTTCTTT.

There are many counts of this clonotype. The chain is built from TRBV20-1 and TRBJ2-1; D gene unclear. Trimming took off 1 base at V and 4 bases at J, with 17 bases between the two ends. There are 16 residues in the CDR3. Germline CDR1 reads DFQATT; CDR2 reads SNEGSKA (reference sequence). The CDR3 is CSARGAPSTPYNEQFF. CDR3 in DNA: TGCAGTGCTAGAGGCGCCCCGAGTACCCCGTACAATGAGCAGTTCTTC.

This clonotype was seen a few times. The chain joins TRBV5-6 to TRBJ2-1; 9 positions match TRBD2. V shed 4 bases, J shed 4 bases, and the junction held 9 bases outside the gene matches. The CDR3 runs 16 residues. The V gene's germline CDR1 is SGHDT and CDR2 YYEEEE. DNA of the CDR3: TGTGCCAGCAGCACGTTTGCGGGGGGGCCGTACAATGAGCAGTTCTTC. Translating it yields CASSTFAGGPYNEQFF.

This clonotype has at least ten counts. The chain links TRBV6-5 to TRBJ1-5; D is unresolved. Trimming took off 0 bases at V and 0 bases at J, with 9 bases between the two ends. This CDR3 spans 16 amino acids. Germline CDR1 is MNHEY and CDR2 is SVGAGI. CDR3 nucleotides: TGTGCCAGCAGTTACTCGAACCCAAATAGCAATCAGCCCCAGCATTTT. Translated, it gives CASSYSNPNSNQPQHF.

The sample holds a few counts of this clonotype. This rearrangement joins TRBV6-2 or TRBV6-3 to TRBJ2-7, with 10 nucleotides matching TRBD1. CDR1 MNHEY and CDR2 SVGEGT come from the germline V gene. The CDR3 has 14 amino acids. V gave up 8 bases and J gave up 2 bases; unmatched junction bases: 6. CDR3 protein: CASLHGQGAYEQYF. CDR3 nucleotides: TGTGCCAGCCTTCATGGACAGGGGGCCTACGAGCAGTACTTC.

This clonotype was observed at least ten times. V usage is TRBV7-6 and J usage is TRBJ2-1; TRBD2 might be the D (6 bases). Germline loops: CDR1 SGHVS, CDR2 FNYEAQ. The germline V and J ends were trimmed by 1 base and 4 bases, with 11 bases remaining between them. This CDR3 region has 15 residues. DNA for the CDR3: TGTGCCAGCAGCTTAGTTGGGGGGAAGTACAATGAGCAGTTCTTC. It is translated as CASSLVGGKYNEQFF.

This clonotype was observed at least ten times. The chain carries TRBV7-3 and TRBJ2-2; TRBD1 matches 10 bases. This CDR3 spans 16 amino acids. The V gene's germline CDR1 is SGHTA and CDR2 FQGTGA. V dropped 4 bases and J dropped 6; count of bases not matched to a gene: 8. In DNA form, the CDR3 reads TGTGCCAGCAGCTCCAGGACAGGGGGACATGCCGGGGAGCTGTTTTTT. Its translation is CASSSRTGGHAGELFF.

This clonotype was recorded a few times. The rearrangement joins TRBV18 to TRBJ1-2; D not certain. The ends were cut back, 3 bases at V and 2 bases at J, with 16 bases in the middle. This CDR3 spans 16 amino acids. From germline, CDR1 is KGHSH and CDR2 LQKENI. CDR3 loop: CASSPGRNFGNYGYTF. The CDR3 bases are TGTGCCAGCTCACCGGGCAGAAACTTCGGAAACTATGGCTACACCTTC.

The table lists this clonotype with many counts. This chain joins TRBV7-9 and TRBJ2-5; TRBD1 agrees at 9 bases. The V gene's germline CDR1 is SEHNR and CDR2 FQNEAQ (reference sequence). Trimming at V came to 4 bases and at J to 0 bases, leaving 9 bases not matched to a gene. The CDR3 covers 17 residues. This CDR3 reads CASSWVGDRGDQETQYF. The CDR3 DNA is TGTGCCAGCAGCTGGGTGGGCGACAGGGGGGACCAAGAGACCCAGTACTTC.

This clonotype was observed at least ten times. The chain carries TRBV7-8 and TRBJ2-7, with D possibly matching TRBD2 (5 bases). The CDR3 totals 13 residues. Germline assignment: CDR1 SGHVS and CDR2 FQNEAQ. V was shortened by 5 bases and J by 5 bases, with 13 bases between the two germline ends. CDR3 region: CASSPPRGDEQYF. The DNA of the CDR3 is TGTGCCAGCAGCCCCCCCCGGGGAGACGAGCAGTACTTC.

The chain couples TRBV5-1 to TRBJ2-1, with D possibly being TRBD1 (6 bases). Deletions cut 2 bases from V and 3 bases from J, with 9 bases between. CDR1 and CDR2 from the germline V gene are SGHRS and YFSETQ. The CDR3 runs to 14 residues. The CDR3 DNA sequence: TGCGCCAGCAGCTTACAGGACAGCTACAATGAGCAGTTCTTC. It yields the protein CASSLQDSYNEQFF.

This chain uses TRBV28 with TRBJ1-1, with D unresolved. The CDR3 runs to 15 residues. Germline CDR1 and CDR2: MDHEN and SYDVKM. Trimming removed 5 bases from V and 4 bases from J, with 17 bases in between. In DNA form, the CDR3 reads TGTGCCAGCAGTCCCCACACAACAGCGGGCACTGAAGCTTTCTTT. Translated: CASSPHTTAGTEAFF.

This clonotype was counted at least ten times. The chain carries TRBV24-1 and TRBJ2-1, with D uncertain. V lost 3 bases and J lost 5, with 7 bases in between. Germline lookup yields CDR1 KGHDR and CDR2 SFDVKD. CDR3 length equals 13 residues. CDR3 residues: CATSDTVHNEQFF. The CDR3 nucleotides are TGTGCCACCAGTGATACAGTACACAATGAGCAGTTCTTC.

This clonotype was seen at least ten times. The chain recombines TRBV7-9 with TRBJ2-1; D might be TRBD2 (7 bases). V was trimmed by 5 bases and J by 0 bases, leaving 20 bases between them. The length of the CDR3 is 18 residues. Germline CDR1 SEHNR, CDR2 FQNEAQ (reference sequence). This CDR3 is CASSPNRGGVSSYNEQFF. The CDR3 region has the DNA TGTGCCAGCAGCCCTAATAGAGGGGGGGTTAGCTCCTACAATGAGCAGTTCTTC.

In its sample, this clonotype was seen many times. The V and J genes are TRBV18 and TRBJ2-5; possibly TRBD1 for D (6 bases). The CDR3 extends over 13 amino acids. The V and J ends lost 6 bases and 2 bases respectively, with 10 bases between them. Germline loops: CDR1 KGHSH, CDR2 LQKENI. Here the CDR3 DNA reads TGTGCCAGCTCCTACGGACAGCAAGAGACCCAGTACTTC. Its translation: CASSYGQQETQYF.

This clonotype was counted only a few times. The V gene is TRBV29-1, the J gene TRBJ2-3; D is unresolved. Germline lookup yields CDR1 SQVTM and CDR2 ANQGSEA. With 6 bases removed from V and 4 bases from J, the gap between germline ends came to 23 bases. The CDR3 sequence is 16 residues long. The CDR3 region is CSVAPALGILSDTQYF. CDR3 DNA: TGCAGCGTCGCTCCAGCGTTGGGGATTTTGTCAGATACGCAGTATTTT.

V gene TRBV11-2 combines with J gene TRBJ2-1; the match to TRBD1 covers 9 bases. Trimming removed 4 bases from V and 8 bases from J; junction bases left unmatched: 6. Germline values: CDR1 SGHAT, CDR2 FQNNGV. This CDR3 comprises 14 residues. CDR3 in amino acids: CASSWVGDRDEQFF. The CDR3 coding sequence is TGTGCCAGCAGCTGGGTGGGGGACAGGGATGAGCAGTTCTTC.

This clonotype was detected ten times or more. The J gene is TRBJ1-2, the V gene TRBV7-3; D gene ambiguous. The V gene lost 5 bases and the J gene lost 8 bases, with 12 bases spanning the gap. Germline V gives CDR1 SGHTA, CDR2 FQGTGA. The CDR3 length is 12 residues. The CDR3 region has the DNA TGTGCCAGCAGCCCCCCCGGGGAAGGCTACACCTTC. This translates into CASSPPGEGYTF.

In its sample, this clonotype was seen many times. This rearrangement joins TRBV5-6 to TRBJ1-3; 9 nucleotides line up with TRBD1. Per the germline V gene, CDR1 is SGHDT and CDR2 is YYEEEE. The CDR3 sequence is 15 residues long. Trimming took 3 bases from V and 4 from J; bases not matched to a gene: 5. CDR3 DNA: TGTGCCAGCAGCTCGGACAGGGGTGCGGGAAACACCATATATTTT. Amino acid sequence: CASSSDRGAGNTIYF.

This clonotype has only a few counts. The chain carries TRBV18 and TRBJ1-2; no firm D call. CDR1 KGHSH and CDR2 LQKENI come from the germline V gene. The CDR3 sequence is 14 residues long. Deletions cut 3 bases from V and 8 bases from J, with 16 bases between. CDR3 nucleotides: TGTGCCAGCTCACCTTCTGACTCTCCGGGGGGCTACACCTTC. Translated: CASSPSDSPGGYTF.

The V and J genes are TRBV2 and TRBJ1-2; D gene uncertain. The length of the CDR3 is 15 residues. The V and J ends lost 6 bases and 2 bases respectively, with 16 bases between them. Germline V gives CDR1 SNHLY, CDR2 FYNNEI. The CDR3 loop reads CASRTPSILNYGYTF. The CDR3 nucleotides read TGTGCCAGCAGGACCCCCTCTATTCTAAACTATGGCTACACCTTC.

This clonotype was seen repeatedly, ten times or more. V is TRBV7-8 and J is TRBJ2-7; TRBD2 agrees at 13 bases. The CDR3 spans 19 residues. V lost 2 bases to trimming and J lost 1 base; unmatched junction nucleotides: 11. CDR1 and CDR2 from the germline V gene are SGHVS and FQNEAQ. The DNA of the CDR3 is TGTGCCAGCAGCTTAAGGTCCAGGACTAGCGGGAGTAGATCCTACGAGCAGTACTTC. Protein sequence: CASSLRSRTSGSRSYEQYF.

This clonotype has at least ten counts. This chain joins TRBV18 and TRBJ2-4; 7 bases are a match to TRBD1. The CDR3 sequence is 14 residues long. Trimming removed 3 bases from V and 4 bases from J; junction bases left unmatched: 3. CDR1 is KGHSH and CDR2 is LQKENI in the germline V gene. This chain's CDR3 is CASSPSTGKNIQYF. CDR3 in DNA: TGTGCCAGCTCACCCTCGACAGGGAAAAACATTCAGTACTTC.